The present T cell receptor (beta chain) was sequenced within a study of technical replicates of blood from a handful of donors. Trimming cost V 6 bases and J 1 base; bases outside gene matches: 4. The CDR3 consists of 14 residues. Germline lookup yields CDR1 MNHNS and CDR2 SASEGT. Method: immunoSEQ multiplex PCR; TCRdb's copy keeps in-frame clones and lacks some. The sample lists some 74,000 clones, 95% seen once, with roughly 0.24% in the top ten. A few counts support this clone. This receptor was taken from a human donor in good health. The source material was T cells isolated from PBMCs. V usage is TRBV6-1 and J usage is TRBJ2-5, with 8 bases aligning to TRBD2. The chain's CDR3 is CASRKSGSQETQYF. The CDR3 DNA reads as TGTGCCAGCAGAAAAAGCGGGAGCCAAGAGACCCAGTACTTC.